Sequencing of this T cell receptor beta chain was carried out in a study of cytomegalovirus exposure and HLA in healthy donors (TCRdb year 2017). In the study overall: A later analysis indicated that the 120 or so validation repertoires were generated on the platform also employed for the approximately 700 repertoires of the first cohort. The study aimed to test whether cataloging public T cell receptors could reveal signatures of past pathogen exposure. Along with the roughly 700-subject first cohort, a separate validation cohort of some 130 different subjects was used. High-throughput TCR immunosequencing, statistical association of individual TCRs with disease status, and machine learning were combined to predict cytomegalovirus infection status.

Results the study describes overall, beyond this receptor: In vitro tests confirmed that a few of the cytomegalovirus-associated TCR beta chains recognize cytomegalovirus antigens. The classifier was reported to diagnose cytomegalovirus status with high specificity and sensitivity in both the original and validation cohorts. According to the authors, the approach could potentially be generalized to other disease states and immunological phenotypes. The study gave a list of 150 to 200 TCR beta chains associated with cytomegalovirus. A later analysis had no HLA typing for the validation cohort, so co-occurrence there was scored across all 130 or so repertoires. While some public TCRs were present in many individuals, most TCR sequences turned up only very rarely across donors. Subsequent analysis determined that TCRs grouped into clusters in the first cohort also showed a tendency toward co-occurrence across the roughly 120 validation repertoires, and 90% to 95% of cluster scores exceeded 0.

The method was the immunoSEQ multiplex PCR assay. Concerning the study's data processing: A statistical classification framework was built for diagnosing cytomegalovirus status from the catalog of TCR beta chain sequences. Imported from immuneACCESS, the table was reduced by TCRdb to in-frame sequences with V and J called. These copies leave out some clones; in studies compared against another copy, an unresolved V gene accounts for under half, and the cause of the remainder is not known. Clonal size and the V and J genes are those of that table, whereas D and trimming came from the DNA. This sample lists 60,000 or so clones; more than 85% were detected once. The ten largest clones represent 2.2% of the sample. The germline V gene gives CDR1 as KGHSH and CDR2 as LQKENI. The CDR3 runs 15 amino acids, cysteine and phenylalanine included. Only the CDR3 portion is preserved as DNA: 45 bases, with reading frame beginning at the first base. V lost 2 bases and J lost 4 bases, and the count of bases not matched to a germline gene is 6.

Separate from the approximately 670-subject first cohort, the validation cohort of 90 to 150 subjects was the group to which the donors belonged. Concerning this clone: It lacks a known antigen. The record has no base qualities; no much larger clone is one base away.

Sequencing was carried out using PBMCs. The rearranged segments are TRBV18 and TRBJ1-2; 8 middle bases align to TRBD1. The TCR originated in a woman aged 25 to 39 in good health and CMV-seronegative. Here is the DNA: TGTGCCAGCTCACCAGGGGTCGGGACAGGCTATGGCTACACCTTC. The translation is CASSPGVGTGYGYTF.